The 31 T cell receptor beta chains reported below all come from one sample, sequenced in a study of T cells in localized non-small cell lung cancer. TCRdb's table, derived via immunoSEQ multiplex PCR, lists solely in-frame clones and lacks some. This sample has approximately 33,000 clones, with approximately 88% found just once. Sequenced here: peripheral blood, sampled before any cancer treatment. The receptors were gathered from a woman aged 35 to 70 with stage I lung adenocarcinoma.

The chain recombines TRBV28 with TRBJ2-7, with 9 bases lining up with TRBD1. The CDR3 totals 17 residues. The germline V gene encodes CDR1 MDHEN and CDR2 SYDVKM. V was clipped by 6 bases and J by 4 bases; unmatched bases: 16. CDR3 DNA: TGTGCCAGCAGCCCGAGCAAGGGGACAGGGAGGGAATACGAGCAGTACTTC. Translation gives CASSPSKGTGREYEQYF.

This clone was counted between two and nine times. V is TRBV6-1 and J is TRBJ1-4, with a possible D match to TRBD1 (6 bases). Deletions cut 5 bases from V and 4 bases from J, with 11 bases between. This CDR3 comprises 14 residues. The germline V gene encodes CDR1 MNHNS and CDR2 SASEGT. As DNA, the CDR3 is TGTGCCAGCAGTTCAGGGGACGTTAATGAAAAACTGTTTTTT. Translating it yields CASSSGDVNEKLFF.

Only one count was recorded for this clone. The CDR3 sequence: CSVARTGNYGYTF. In DNA, the CDR3 is TGCAGCGTTGCTCGGACAGGAAACTATGGCTACACCTTC. The V and J genes are TRBV29-1 and TRBJ1-2; 7 bases map to TRBD1. In germline, CDR1 is SQVTM, CDR2 ANQGSEA. The length of the CDR3 is 13 residues. J gave up 2 bases and V 4 bases, and 4 bases lay outside the gene matches.

V is TRBV27 and J is TRBJ1-4; D is possibly TRBD1 (6 bases). This CDR3 is 14 amino acids long. The V and J ends lost 5 bases and 8 bases respectively, with 15 bases between them. Germline V gene lookup returns CDR1 MNHEY and CDR2 SMNVEV (reference sequence). CDR3 residues: CASSQTGRKEKLFF. DNA of the CDR3: TGTGCCAGCAGTCAAACAGGGAGGAAAGAAAAACTGTTTTTT.

Notes on this clone: Here the CDR3 omits its conserved ending phenylalanine or tryptophan, so a read error is the likely source. The DNA is left out, because the CDR3 cannot be placed on it with certainty; the CDR3 is given as TCRdb lists it. V gene TRBV5-4 combines with J gene TRBJ2-7; TRBD1 was called by the table and not checked on the DNA. Germline V CDR1 and CDR2: SGHNT, YYREEE (reference sequence). The CDR3 totals 13 residues, both ends included. CDR3 sequence reads: CASSLDRNVSALD.

The chain combines TRBV5-1 with TRBJ1-2, with 8 bases aligning to TRBD1. Germline assignment: CDR1 SGHRS and CDR2 YFSETQ. CDR3 length equals 16 residues. Losses at the gene ends were 4 bases for V and 4 bases for J; bases not matched to a gene: 12. The CDR3 sequence: CASSGASTGASYGYTF. The CDR3 DNA reads as TGCGCCAGCAGCGGAGCGTCGACAGGGGCTAGCTATGGCTACACCTTC.

This clone was recorded a few times. The chain uses TRBV6-5 and TRBJ1-6; TRBD1 matches at 7 bases. Germline values: CDR1 MNHEY, CDR2 SVGAGI. This CDR3 spans 16 amino acids. V lost 1 base and J lost 5; bases outside the gene matches: 5. In nucleotides, the CDR3 is TGTGCCAGCAGTTACTTGACAGGGAAGGATAATTCACCCCTCCACTTT. As protein: CASSYLTGKDNSPLHF.

This sequence joins TRBV4-1 and TRBJ2-2, with 8 bases fitting TRBD1. V lost 4 bases and J lost 4; bases outside the gene matches: 5. The CDR3 length is 15 residues. CDR1 and CDR2 (germline): MGHRA, YSYEKL. The CDR3 here is CASSPGQGPTGELFF. The CDR3 DNA sequence: TGCGCCAGCAGCCCAGGACAGGGCCCCACCGGGGAGCTGTTTTTT.

This rearrangement joins TRBV6-5 to TRBJ2-7; 11 bases match TRBD1. The CDR3 extends over 14 amino acids. V lost 6 bases and J lost 6; bases outside the gene matches: 7. The V gene's germline CDR1 is MNHEY and CDR2 SVGAGI. DNA of the CDR3: TGTGCCAGCAGACCACCGGGACAGGGGGGCGAGCAGTACTTC. It yields the protein CASRPPGQGGEQYF.

The V call is TRBV9, the J call TRBJ1-4; unclear D gene. The CDR3 sequence is 13 residues long. V was pared by 3 bases and J by 5 bases, with 8 bases between. CDR1 is SGDLS, CDR2 YYNGEE, per germline. Here the CDR3 reads CASSGQENEKLFF. For the CDR3, the DNA is TGTGCCAGCAGCGGTCAGGAAAATGAAAAACTGTTTTTT. The complete variable domain, with remaining parts taken from reference TRBV9 and TRBJ1-4, reads DSGVTQTPKHLITATGQRVTLRCSPRSGDLSVYWYQQSLDQGLQFLIQYYNGEERAKGNILERFSAQQFPDLHSELNLSSLELGDSALYFCASSGQENEKLFFGSGTQLSVL.

The chain joins TRBV7-9 to TRBJ2-7; the match to TRBD1 covers 7 bases. V dropped 4 bases and J dropped 2; count of bases not matched to a gene: 5. CDR1 and CDR2 from the germline V gene are SEHNR and FQNEAQ (reference sequence). The CDR3 length is 14 residues. The CDR3 DNA follows: TGTGCCAGCAGCTGGGGACAGCCGGCCTACGAGCAGTACTTC. Translation: CASSWGQPAYEQYF.

The rearrangement joins TRBV19 to TRBJ2-1, with D possibly matching TRBD1 (8 bases). This CDR3 region has 14 residues. CDR1 and CDR2 (germline): LNHDA, SQIVND (reference sequence). Deletions cut 7 bases from V and 4 bases from J, with 14 bases between. The chain's CDR3 is CASKQGGAYNEQFF. The CDR3 DNA follows: TGTGCCAGTAAACAGGGGGGGGCATACAATGAGCAGTTCTTC.

The J gene is TRBJ1-2, the V gene TRBV5-4; the D is unclear. The V end lost 1 base, the J end lost 2 bases, and 9 bases lay between the germline ends. The CDR3 has 14 residues. Germline V gene lookup returns CDR1 SGHNT and CDR2 YYREEE (reference sequence). The CDR3, as DNA: TGTGCCAGCAGCTTGCGCCACATCAACTATGGCTACACCTTC. Translation: CASSLRHINYGYTF.

The genes are TRBV2 and TRBJ1-2, with no clear D. Germline V CDR1 and CDR2: SNHLY, FYNNEI. The CDR3 extends over 13 amino acids. Trimming removed 3 bases at V and 6 bases at J, with 11 bases between. Here the CDR3 reads CASSEEVGNGYTF. Here the CDR3 DNA reads TGTGCCAGCAGTGAGGAGGTGGGGAATGGCTACACCTTC.

The gene calls are TRBV28 and TRBJ2-3, with D unclear. Germline loops: CDR1 MDHEN, CDR2 SYDVKM. This CDR3 is built from 13 residues. Trimming took 5 bases from V and 0 from J, leaving 6 bases between them. CDR3 sequence: CASSPISTDTQYF. The CDR3 bases are TGTGCCAGCAGTCCGATTAGCACAGATACGCAGTATTTT.

The rearrangement joins TRBV7-9 to TRBJ1-2; tentatively, D is TRBD1 (5 bases). The CDR3 extends over 15 amino acids. Germline CDR1 SEHNR, CDR2 FQNEAQ (reference sequence). V was trimmed by 5 bases and J by 4 bases, leaving 17 bases between them. CDR3: CASSQGVEGGYGYTF. The CDR3 DNA follows: TGTGCCAGCAGCCAAGGGGTGGAGGGCGGCTATGGCTACACCTTC.

V is TRBV6-1 and J is TRBJ1-5; D unresolved. The germline CDR1 and CDR2 sequences are MNHNS and SASEGT. CDR3 length: 12 amino acids. V lost 1 base, J lost 2 bases, and 0 bases lay in between. The CDR3 bases are TGTGCCAGCAGTGAAGGCAATCAGCCCCAGCATTTT. It translates to CASSEGNQPQHF.

The CDR3 DNA reads TGTGCCAGCAGTTTGACTGGGATGAAACCCCTCCACTTT. Translation: CASSLTGMKPLHF. J is TRBJ1-6 and V is TRBV27; D is undetermined. CDR1 and CDR2 (germline): MNHEY, SMNVEV (reference sequence). Trimming shortened V by 3 bases and J by 12 bases, and 12 bases separated the two germline ends. The CDR3 sequence is 13 residues long.

The chain links TRBV6-5 to TRBJ2-3; D gene ambiguous. Between the trimmed V and J ends, which lost 4 bases and 0 bases, there was a span of 14 bases. Germline CDR1 MNHEY, CDR2 SVGAGI. The CDR3 extends over 16 amino acids. As DNA, the CDR3 is TGTGCCAGCAGTTCGTCCCAGGACCCTAGCACAGATACGCAGTATTTT. Amino acids: CASSSSQDPSTDTQYF.

CDR3 in amino acids: CASSEGQGVGYGYTF. The CDR3 DNA follows: TGTGCCAGCAGCGAGGGTCAGGGGGTGGGCTATGGCTACACCTTC. The chain has TRBV9 and TRBJ1-2, with TRBD1 identical over 7 bases. The germline V gene encodes CDR1 SGDLS and CDR2 YYNGEE. The CDR3 covers 15 residues. Trimming removed 3 bases from V and 4 bases from J; junction bases left unmatched: 9.

This chain joins TRBV4-1 and TRBJ1-3; D gene ambiguous. V lost 1 base and J 0 bases, leaving 7 bases between the germline ends. Looked up from germline, CDR1 is MGHRA and CDR2 is YSYEKL. This CDR3 region has 15 residues. Here the CDR3 reads CASSQATDSGNTIYF. CDR3 bases: TGCGCCAGCAGCCAAGCCACGGACTCTGGAAACACCATATATTTT.

The V and J genes are TRBV27 and TRBJ1-1; unclear D gene. This CDR3 region has 12 residues. The V gene lost 2 bases and the J gene lost 5 bases, with 6 bases spanning the gap. Germline CDR1 reads MNHEY; CDR2 reads SMNVEV (reference sequence). The CDR3 spells CASSLLGTEAFF. CDR3 nucleotide sequence: TGTGCCAGCAGTTTACTCGGGACTGAAGCTTTCTTT.

The V call is TRBV18, the J call TRBJ2-1; D is uncertain. V dropped 2 bases and J dropped 6 bases, with 5 bases sitting between them. Germline CDR1 is KGHSH and CDR2 is LQKENI. The CDR3 is made up of 12 amino acids. CDR3 amino acids: CASSPGGNEQFF. The CDR3 nucleotides are TGTGCCAGCTCACCAGGTGGCAATGAGCAGTTCTTC.

There are a few counts of this clone. This rearrangement joins TRBV7-3 to TRBJ1-6, with 9 bases matching TRBD1. The CDR3 sequence is 14 residues long. The junction had 4 bases not matched to a gene; V was cut back by 6 bases and J by 7 bases. CDR1 and CDR2 (germline): SGHTA, FQGTGA. In DNA form, the CDR3 reads TGTGCCAGCAGAGAACAGGGGGCAAATTCACCCCTCCACTTT. It translates to CASREQGANSPLHF.

V usage is TRBV5-1 and J usage is TRBJ2-5; 7 positions agree with TRBD1. Germline V lookup: CDR1 SGHRS, CDR2 YFSETQ. CDR3 length equals 14 residues. The V gene end was trimmed by 2 bases and the J gene end by 0 bases; junction bases not matched to a gene: 1. The CDR3: CASSFRGNQETQYF. For the CDR3, the DNA is TGCGCCAGCAGCTTCAGGGGGAACCAAGAGACCCAGTACTTC.

The chain has TRBV2 and TRBJ1-1, with 7 bases fitting TRBD1. The CDR3 is made up of 15 amino acids. After removal of 6 bases from V and 1 base from J, the junction contained 8 bases not matched to a gene. Germline CDR1 is SNHLY and CDR2 is FYNNEI. For the CDR3, the DNA is TGTGCCAGCAGCTCCACGACAGGGAAGAACACTGAAGCTTTCTTT. This translates into CASSSTTGKNTEAFF.

This rearrangement joins TRBV2 to TRBJ1-1, with D unresolved. Germline V lookup: CDR1 SNHLY, CDR2 FYNNEI. The CDR3 has 12 amino acids. Trimming took off 6 bases at V and 1 base at J, with 6 bases between the two ends. This chain's CDR3 is CASSKENTEAFF. The CDR3 DNA sequence: TGTGCCAGCAGCAAAGAGAACACTGAAGCTTTCTTT.

The gene calls are TRBV5-1 and TRBJ1-3, with D perhaps TRBD1 (6 bases). Germline CDR1 is SGHRS and CDR2 is YFSETQ. The CDR3 sequence is 14 residues long. With 5 bases removed from V and 2 bases from J, the gap between germline ends came to 11 bases. The CDR3 DNA reads TGCGCCAGCAGGGTGGGGGCGGCTGGAAACACCATATATTTT. It is translated as CASRVGAAGNTIYF.

The chain carries TRBV19 and TRBJ1-2; 11 positions agree with TRBD1. The CDR3 loop spans 15 amino acids. Losses at the gene ends were 4 bases for V and 3 bases for J; bases not matched to a gene: 4. Per the germline V gene, CDR1 is LNHDA and CDR2 is SQIVND (reference sequence). The CDR3 sequence is CASSRGTGGYYGYTF. CDR3 DNA sequence: TGTGCCAGTAGTAGGGGGACAGGGGGATACTATGGCTACACCTTC. The full variable domain, completed using reference TRBV19 and TRBJ1-2, is DGGITQSPKYLFRKEGQNVTLSCEQNLNHDAMYWYRQDPGQGLRLIYYSQIVNDFQKGDIAEGYSVSREKKESFPLTVTSAQKNPTAFYLCASSRGTGGYYGYTFGSGTRLTVV.

This chain connects TRBV7-7 to TRBJ2-2, with TRBD2 matching 10 bases. Losses at the gene ends were 4 bases for V and 0 bases for J; bases not matched to a gene: 2. Germline assignment: CDR1 SSHAT and CDR2 FNYEAQ (reference sequence). This CDR3 is built from 16 residues. CDR3 amino acids: CASSSTSGANTGELFF. The CDR3 DNA is TGTGCCAGCAGCTCTACTAGCGGGGCGAACACCGGGGAGCTGTTTTTT.

This rearrangement joins TRBV19 to TRBJ1-1; tentative D call: TRBD1 (6 bases). CDR1 LNHDA and CDR2 SQIVND come from the germline V gene (reference sequence). This CDR3 region has 13 residues. V dropped 2 bases and J dropped 8 bases, with 12 bases sitting between them. CDR3 loop: CASSINRQAEAFF. The CDR3 DNA sequence: TGTGCCAGTAGTATAAATAGACAGGCCGAAGCTTTCTTT.